One sample yielded the 27 T cell receptor beta chains listed below, sequenced in a study of shared clonotypes between healthy human individuals (dated by TCRdb to 2018 to 2020). The library was built by means of the immunoSEQ multiplex PCR assay. TCRdb stores this immuneACCESS table with in-frame sequences only. Part of the clones is absent; in the studies checked, under half of the shortfall reflects unresolved V genes, and no reason is known for the rest. Across this sample there are about 2.4 million clones, with roughly 93% seen only once. The top ten clonotypes cover roughly 0.36% of the sample. Sequencing was performed on naive CD4+ T cells from PBMCs. The sample's cell subset or site label is to be understood as: CD45RA+ positively selected. The receptor set was obtained from a man between 18 and 29 years old in good health. Some clones in this sample may be carry-over from other donors' samples.

This chain uses TRBV27 with TRBJ2-3; D perhaps matches TRBD1 (5 bases). V lost 5 bases to trimming and J lost 10 bases, with 16 bases between them. The CDR3 length is 13 residues. Germline V gives CDR1 MNHEY, CDR2 SMNVEV (reference sequence). The CDR3 nucleotides are TGTGCCAGCAGTCTCCCCCAGGGTGAGGCGCAGTATTTT. It specifies CASSLPQGEAQYF.

This clone was seen once. This chain uses TRBV5-6 with TRBJ2-1; no definite D call. The CDR3 has 13 residues. V shed 0 bases and J shed 8 bases, with 9 bases lying between them. Germline CDR1 is SGHDT and CDR2 is YYEEEE. The CDR3 nucleotides read TGTGCCAGCAGCTTGGCCTGGAGTTATGAGCAGTTCTTC. It codes for CASSLAWSYEQFF.

J is TRBJ2-7 and V is TRBV5-1, with TRBD2 identical over 8 bases. The ends lost 0 bases at V and 2 bases at J; junction bases unmatched: 10. The CDR3 extends over 17 amino acids. Germline loops: CDR1 SGHRS, CDR2 YFSETQ. Written as DNA, the CDR3 is TGCGCCAGCAGCTTGGCCTTAGCGGGAAGCCCCCCCTACGAGCAGTACTTC. Its protein product is CASSLALAGSPPYEQYF. The whole variable domain, remainder taken from reference TRBV5-1 and TRBJ2-7, is KAGVTQTPRYLIKTRGQQVTLSCSPISGHRSVSWYQQTPGQGLQFLFEYFSETQRNKGNFPGRFSGRQFSNSRSEMNVSTLELGDSALYLCASSLALAGSPPYEQYFGPGTRLTVT.

Comment on this clone: Other DNA sequences within the sample encode an identical CDR3. The CDR3 protein is CASSQDRVGRGVAEAFF. CDR3 DNA: TGCGCCAGCAGCCAAGACAGGGTTGGACGGGGGGTCGCTGAAGCTTTCTTT. J is TRBJ1-1 and V is TRBV4-3; TRBD1 is a possible D gene (5 bases). This CDR3 spans 17 amino acids. Germline loops: CDR1 LGHNA, CDR2 YSLEER. V shed 0 bases and J shed 6 bases, with 20 bases lying between them.

The chain couples TRBV5-4 to TRBJ2-7; no definite D call. The CDR3 runs 14 residues. Germline V gene lookup returns CDR1 SGHNT and CDR2 YYREEE (reference sequence). V lost 7 bases and J 2 bases, leaving 16 bases between the germline ends. The CDR3 sequence is CASQERPATYEQYF. In DNA form, the CDR3 reads TGTGCCAGCCAGGAACGGCCAGCTACCTACGAGCAGTACTTC.

The J gene is TRBJ2-7, the V gene TRBV18; 9 bases agree with TRBD1. J was trimmed by 0 bases and V by 2 bases; bases with no gene match: 11. This CDR3 contains 18 residues. The germline gives CDR1 KGHSH, CDR2 LQKENI. The CDR3 bases are TGTGCCAGCTCACCAAGTCCCGGGACAGGGCCCAGCTCCTACGAGCAGTACTTC. It specifies CASSPSPGTGPSSYEQYF.

The gene calls are TRBV25-1 and TRBJ1-2; D is perhaps TRBD1 (5 bases). V shed 6 bases and J shed 7 bases, with 15 bases lying between them. The CDR3 is 13 residues long. Germline assignment: CDR1 MGHDK and CDR2 SYGVNS. CDR3 in amino acids: CASSDQGSGGYTF. CDR3 DNA sequence: TGTGCCAGCAGCGACCAGGGCAGTGGTGGCTACACCTTC.

The rearrangement uses TRBV5-1 and TRBJ2-7; no clear D. In germline, CDR1 is SGHRS, CDR2 YFSETQ. V lost 4 bases and J lost 0, with 11 bases in between. The CDR3 runs to 14 residues. CDR3 sequence reads: CASSPGWSSYEQYF. In nucleotides, the CDR3 is TGCGCCAGCAGCCCCGGTTGGAGCTCCTACGAGCAGTACTTC.

Remarks on this clone: This CDR3 is also generated by other DNA sequences in the sample. This sequence joins TRBV27 and TRBJ1-2; D is perhaps TRBD1 (6 bases). CDR1 and CDR2 (germline): MNHEY, SMNVEV (reference sequence). The CDR3 consists of 14 residues. V lost 0 bases and J 2 bases, leaving 7 bases between the germline ends. Here the CDR3 DNA reads TGTGCCAGCAGTTTATCGGGGGGCAACTATGGCTACACCTTC. It codes for CASSLSGGNYGYTF.

The rearrangement links TRBV7-2 to TRBJ1-4; TRBD1 matches at 11 bases. The CDR3 length is 14 residues. Germline V gene lookup returns CDR1 SGHTA and CDR2 FQGNSA. The V and J ends lost 5 bases and 10 bases, in that order; junction bases with no gene match: 6. The CDR3 spells CASSIGTGGGKLFF. The CDR3 DNA reads TGTGCCAGCAGCATCGGGACAGGGGGGGGAAAACTGTTTTTT.

As to this clone: Other DNA sequences in the sample encode the same CDR3. The chain recombines TRBV7-2 with TRBJ1-1; D not resolved. Germline CDR1 and CDR2: SGHTA and FQGNSA. V lost 5 bases to trimming and J lost 5 bases, with 9 bases between them. The CDR3 has 12 residues. The CDR3, as DNA: TGTGCCAGCAGCCCCGGGTTGACTGAAGCTTTCTTT. This translates into CASSPGLTEAFF.

The V gene is TRBV28, the J gene TRBJ2-3; the D gene could be TRBD1 or TRBD2 (6 bases each). This CDR3 is 16 amino acids long. Trimming removed 6 bases at V and 0 bases at J, with 16 bases between. Germline CDR1 reads MDHEN; CDR2 reads SYDVKM. Here the CDR3 DNA reads TGTGCCAGCAGAGGGGGGTCGGTGGGTAGCACAGATACGCAGTATTTT. Protein: CASRGGSVGSTDTQYF.

This chain uses TRBV15 with TRBJ2-2, with unresolved D. The germline CDR1 and CDR2 sequences are LNHNV and YYDKDF (reference sequence). CDR3 length equals 13 residues. Trimming cost V 5 bases and J 3 bases, with 7 bases left between them. This CDR3 reads CATSWADTGELFF. The CDR3 DNA reads as TGTGCCACCAGCTGGGCCGACACCGGGGAGCTGTTTTTT.

This clone was observed once. The V call is TRBV28, the J call TRBJ2-1, with D possibly TRBD2 on 5 matching bases. CDR1 is MDHEN, CDR2 SYDVKM, per germline. This CDR3 comprises 12 residues. Trimming left V 6 bases short and J 15 bases short, with 18 bases between. CDR3 coding DNA: TGTGCCAGCAGGGGGTCTAGGGAGCGCGGGTTCTTC. It translates to CASRGSRERGFF.

In the case of this clone: The same CDR3 arises from other DNA sequences in this sample as well. The rearrangement joins TRBV7-9 to TRBJ1-2, with D possibly TRBD1 on 5 matching bases. Germline V gives CDR1 SEHNR, CDR2 FQNEAQ (reference sequence). The CDR3 spans 14 residues. Trimming pared 0 bases from V and 2 bases from J, leaving 7 bases between. CDR3 region: CASSLAGVNYGYTF. The CDR3, as DNA: TGTGCCAGCAGCTTAGCAGGGGTGAACTATGGCTACACCTTC. The variable domain in full, completed from reference TRBV7-9 and TRBJ1-2, reads DTGVSQNPRHKITKRGQNVTFRCDPISEHNRLYWYRQTLGQGPEFLTYFQNEAQLEKSRLLSDRFSAERPKGSFSTLEIQRTEQGDSAMYLCASSLAGVNYGYTFGSGTRLTVV.

J is TRBJ2-2 and V is TRBV29-1, with D hard to call. The V end lost 2 bases, the J end lost 8 bases, and 9 bases lay between the germline ends. The CDR3 is 12 residues long. Germline CDR1 SQVTM, CDR2 ANQGSEA. In nucleotides, the CDR3 is TGCAGCGTTGAACGTTGGGGTGGGGAGCTGTTTTTT. As protein: CSVERWGGELFF.

The chain is built from TRBV6-5 and TRBJ2-7, with D maybe TRBD1 (6 bases). Germline values: CDR1 MNHEY, CDR2 SVGAGI. The CDR3 extends over 14 amino acids. The germline V and J ends were trimmed by 6 bases and 3 bases, with 15 bases remaining between them. The CDR3 region has the DNA TGTGCCAGCAGATTTGCCAGGGGAATCTACGAGCAGTACTTC. It specifies CASRFARGIYEQYF.

The V call is TRBV5-1, the J call TRBJ2-2, with TRBD1 matching over 10 bases. V trimming: 4 bases; J trimming: 2 bases; junction bases outside the gene matches: 8. Germline loops: CDR1 SGHRS, CDR2 YFSETQ. The CDR3 is 17 amino acids. CDR3 region: CASSPPGQGSNTGELFF. CDR3 nucleotide sequence: TGCGCCAGCAGCCCCCCGGGACAGGGGTCTAACACCGGGGAGCTGTTTTTT.

V and J are TRBV14 and TRBJ1-2; D unclear. The CDR3 consists of 13 residues. Germline CDR1 is SGHDN and CDR2 is FVKESK. V was clipped by 3 bases and J by 6 bases, with 11 bases between them. The CDR3 DNA reads as TGTGCCAGCAGCCATCGAACGCGCGATGGCTACACCTTC. Residues: CASSHRTRDGYTF.

The V and J genes are TRBV5-1 and TRBJ1-4, with 9 bases identical to TRBD1. Germline V gene sequence: CDR1 SGHRS, CDR2 YFSETQ. Unmatched junction bases numbered 3, after V lost 5 bases and J lost 7 bases. There are 13 residues in the CDR3. The CDR3, as DNA: TGCGCCAGCAGTGGGACAGGGAGTGAAAAACTGTTTTTT. Residues: CASSGTGSEKLFF.

The CDR3 nucleotides are TGTGCCAGCAGCCCGCGTGCCCAGGGGGCATTCAATGAGCAGTTCTTC. It is translated as CASSPRAQGAFNEQFF. The J gene is TRBJ2-1, the V gene TRBV7-9, with 8 nucleotides matching TRBD1. Germline loops: CDR1 SEHNR, CDR2 FQNEAQ (reference sequence). J lost 6 bases, V lost 5 bases, and 12 bases had no gene match. The length of the CDR3 is 16 residues. Using reference TRBV7-9 and TRBJ2-1 for the parts outside the CDR3, the full variable domain is DTGVSQNPRHKITKRGQNVTFRCDPISEHNRLYWYRQTLGQGPEFLTYFQNEAQLEKSRLLSDRFSAERPKGSFSTLEIQRTEQGDSAMYLCASSPRAQGAFNEQFFGPGTRLTVL.

This clone was detected only once. The chain combines TRBV30 with TRBJ1-4; D possibly corresponds to TRBD1 (6 bases). This CDR3 comprises 14 residues. The germline CDR1 and CDR2 sequences are GTSNPN and SVGIG (reference sequence). V lost 2 bases and J lost 7, with 14 bases in between. The CDR3 DNA follows: TGTGCCTGGAGTTTTTCGGGGGCGTCTGAAAAACTGTTTTTT. Residues: CAWSFSGASEKLFF.

The rearrangement links TRBV7-8 to TRBJ1-5; D might be TRBD1 (6 bases). Trimming removed 5 bases at V and 6 bases at J, with 8 bases between. The germline V gene has CDR1 SGHVS and CDR2 FQNEAQ. This CDR3 region has 12 residues. The CDR3 DNA is TGTGCCAGCAGCCCGACAGGTCAGCCCCAGCATTTT. Its protein is CASSPTGQPQHF.

The chain is built from TRBV5-1 and TRBJ2-5, with TRBD1 matching over 7 bases. The last part of the DNA fits TRBJ2-7 better; the J call may be wrong. Germline-derived CDR1 and CDR2 are SGHRS and YFSETQ. The CDR3 totals 17 residues. CDR3 sequence reads: CASSLKFDDRDTYEQYF. The CDR3 coding sequence is TGCGCCAGCAGCTTGAAATTCGACGACAGGGATACCTACGAGCAGTACTTC.

This clone has just a few counts. The V gene is TRBV5-1, the J gene TRBJ1-1, with D possibly being TRBD1 (6 bases). V lost 4 bases and J 1 base, leaving 14 bases between the germline ends. The CDR3 has 15 amino acids. In germline, CDR1 is SGHRS, CDR2 YFSETQ. CDR3 DNA: TGCGCCAGCAGCCCGCAGGGACACCCGAACACTGAAGCTTTCTTT. It specifies CASSPQGHPNTEAFF. Looking up the rest from reference TRBV5-1 and TRBJ1-1 gives the full variable domain: KAGVTQTPRYLIKTRGQQVTLSCSPISGHRSVSWYQQTPGQGLQFLFEYFSETQRNKGNFPGRFSGRQFSNSRSEMNVSTLELGDSALYLCASSPQGHPNTEAFFGQGTRLTVV.

This clone was recorded only once. The rearrangement joins TRBV9 to TRBJ2-1; a weak D match, TRBD1 (6 bases). V dropped 1 base and J dropped 10 bases, with 12 bases sitting between them. CDR1 is SGDLS, CDR2 YYNGEE, per germline. This CDR3 has 13 residues. CDR3 region: CASSVTGMREQFF. In DNA, the CDR3 is TGTGCCAGCAGCGTAACAGGGATGCGAGAGCAGTTCTTC. The full variable domain, rest sourced from reference TRBV9 and TRBJ2-1, is DSGVTQTPKHLITATGQRVTLRCSPRSGDLSVYWYQQSLDQGLQFLIQYYNGEERAKGNILERFSAQQFPDLHSELNLSSLELGDSALYFCASSVTGMREQFFGPGTRLTVL.

In the case of this clone: The same CDR3 can be traced to other DNA sequences in this sample. The V and J genes are TRBV18 and TRBJ2-3, with D uncertain. Germline assignment: CDR1 KGHSH and CDR2 LQKENI. This CDR3 spans 13 amino acids. Deletions cut 6 bases from V and 2 bases from J, with 9 bases between. CDR3 bases: TGTGCCAGCTCTTCCTACTCCACAGATACGCAGTATTTT. Translating gives CASSSYSTDTQYF.